These 30 T cell receptor beta chains were all obtained from the same sample, sequenced in a study of spatial heterogeneity in lung cancer. From the 5' RACE reads, TCRdb called clonotypes with MiXCR, one entry per CDR3 protein. This table holds tens of thousands of distinct CDR3 sequences, approximately 7% found once. Time point of the sample: sample taken at primary tumor resection. Whole RNA came from tumor, nontumor lung or frozen PBMC and was sequenced without being sorted. Here the sequenced sample was PBMCs, taken at surgery. Receptor source: a female donor with early-stage non-small cell lung cancer.

This clonotype was recorded many times. The chain combines TRBV20-1 with TRBJ2-7; D is perhaps TRBD2 (5 bases). The germline V gene encodes CDR1 DFQATT and CDR2 SNEGSKA (reference sequence). The CDR3 runs 10 residues. V was pared by 5 bases and J by 6 bases, with 8 bases between. CDR3: CSAGSVEQYF. In DNA form, the CDR3 reads TGCAGTGCTGGGAGCGTCGAGCAGTACTTC.

This clonotype was picked up many times. The chain couples TRBV11-2 to TRBJ2-2; D is unclear. Germline values: CDR1 SGHAT, CDR2 FQNNGV. V dropped 0 bases and J dropped 4 bases, with 6 bases sitting between them. This CDR3 has 14 amino acids. The DNA for the CDR3 is TGTGCCAGCAGCTTAGACTACCCCACCGGGGAGCTGTTTTTT. This codes for CASSLDYPTGELFF.

V is TRBV6-5 and J is TRBJ1-4; weak D call: TRBD1 (6 bases). The germline CDR1 and CDR2 sequences are MNHEY and SVGAGI. This CDR3 contains 14 residues. V was shortened by 5 bases and J by 5 bases, with 12 bases between the two germline ends. The CDR3 region has the DNA TGTGCCAGCAGTGGGGGCTTAGAAAATGAAAAACTGTTTTTT. Translation: CASSGGLENEKLFF.

This clonotype was seen repeatedly, ten times or more. This sequence joins TRBV7-6 and TRBJ2-5; D remains unclear. The CDR3 is made up of 15 amino acids. The V end was cut by 1 base, the J end by 4 bases, with 13 bases between. In germline, CDR1 is SGHVS, CDR2 FNYEAQ. DNA of the CDR3: TGTGCCAGCAGCTTAGGGGCGGCAGCTGCAGAGACCCAGTACTTC. It codes for CASSLGAAAAETQYF.

At least ten counts were recorded for this clonotype. The CDR3 DNA reads TGTGCCAGCAGTGAAGGACTGGCCTTGGAGACCCAGTACTTC. As protein: CASSEGLALETQYF. The V call is TRBV2, the J call TRBJ2-5; D unclear. The CDR3 runs 14 residues. Trimming took off 1 base at V and 5 bases at J, with 11 bases between the two ends. CDR1 and CDR2 (germline): SNHLY, FYNNEI.

This clonotype has ten or more counts. The V call is TRBV20-1, the J call TRBJ1-2, with D possibly matching TRBD1 (5 bases). Germline-derived CDR1 and CDR2 are DFQATT and SNEGSKA (reference sequence). V shed 3 bases and J shed 2 bases, with 10 bases lying between them. The CDR3 runs 13 residues. The CDR3 here is CSASSDRNYGYTF. The DNA of the CDR3 is TGCAGTGCTAGCTCAGACAGAAACTATGGCTACACCTTC.

The J gene is TRBJ2-3, the V gene TRBV28, with TRBD2 matching 9 bases. The CDR3 has 18 amino acids. Trimming at V came to 3 bases and at J to 0 bases, leaving 10 bases not matched to a gene. Germline V gene sequence: CDR1 MDHEN, CDR2 SYDVKM. The CDR3 nucleotides are TGTGCCAGCAGTTTCGGGATCCCTAGCGGGGAGAGCACAGATACGCAGTATTTT. As protein: CASSFGIPSGESTDTQYF.

This clonotype was recorded many times. The V call is TRBV3-1, the J call TRBJ2-5; 14 bases are shared with TRBD2. V lost 5 bases and J lost 12; bases outside the gene matches: 8. Per the germline V gene, CDR1 is LGHDT and CDR2 is YNNKEL (reference sequence). The CDR3 sequence is 14 residues long. This CDR3 is CASSEGLAGAIEYF. The DNA of the CDR3 is TGTGCCAGCAGCGAGGGACTAGCGGGGGCAATAGAGTACTTC.

J is TRBJ2-3 and V is TRBV11-2; 8 nucleotides align to TRBD2. Germline CDR1 and CDR2: SGHAT and FQNNGV. The CDR3 contains 16 residues. The V gene end was trimmed by 5 bases and the J gene end by 0 bases; junction bases not matched to a gene: 7. The CDR3 DNA reads as TGTGCCAGCAGCCTATTAGCGGGGTCCAGCACAGATACGCAGTATTTT. It specifies CASSLLAGSSTDTQYF. The full variable domain, its missing parts supplied by reference TRBV11-2 and TRBJ2-3, is EAGVAQSPRYKIIEKRQSVAFWCNPISGHATLYWYQQILGQGPKLLIQFQNNGVVDDSQLPKDRFSAERLKGVDSTLKIQPAKLEDSAVYLCASSLLAGSSTDTQYFGPGTRLTVL.

This clonotype has at least ten counts. This rearrangement joins TRBV6-6 to TRBJ2-5; either TRBD1 or TRBD2 may fit D (6 bases each). The CDR3 loop spans 15 amino acids. Germline values: CDR1 MNHNY, CDR2 SVGAGI (reference sequence). The V end was cut by 1 base, the J end by 0 bases, with 9 bases between. The CDR3 loop reads CASSYWRGYQETQYF. Here the CDR3 DNA reads TGTGCCAGCAGTTACTGGAGGGGGTACCAAGAGACCCAGTACTTC.

This clonotype was recorded at least ten times. The rearrangement links TRBV27 to TRBJ1-5, with a possible D match to TRBD1 (5 bases). This CDR3 is built from 14 residues. Germline V gene data show CDR1 as MNHEY and CDR2 as SMNVEV (reference sequence). Trimming took 2 bases from V and 3 from J, leaving 8 bases between them. CDR3 bases: TGTGCCAGCAGTTTAAGGGGACTCAATCAGCCCCAGCATTTT. Translated, it gives CASSLRGLNQPQHF.

This clonotype was recorded at least ten times. The chain employs TRBV12-3 or TRBV12-4 and TRBJ1-2; 7 bases map to TRBD1. This CDR3 is 14 amino acids long. The ends lost 5 bases at V and 4 bases at J; junction bases unmatched: 7. CDR3 region: CASSLPGQIYGYTF. CDR3 DNA sequence: TGTGCCAGCAGTCTCCCGGGACAGATCTATGGCTACACCTTC.

This clonotype was picked up a small number of times. This chain links TRBV5-4 with TRBJ1-2; D possibly corresponds to TRBD1 (6 bases). V shed 3 bases and J shed 2 bases, with 14 bases lying between them. The CDR3 has 15 residues. Germline V CDR1 and CDR2: SGHNT, YYREEE (reference sequence). The CDR3 DNA reads TGTGCCAGCAGCTCTTCGGGACACAGAAACTATGGCTACACCTTC. Residues: CASSSSGHRNYGYTF.

The genes are TRBV7-9 and TRBJ2-7; 7 nucleotides match TRBD1. V gave up 4 bases and J gave up 3 bases; unmatched junction bases: 3. This CDR3 has 13 amino acids. Per germline, CDR1 SEHNR and CDR2 FQNEAQ (reference sequence). The CDR3 sequence: CASSWSGGYEQYF. The CDR3 DNA reads as TGTGCCAGCAGCTGGTCAGGGGGCTACGAGCAGTACTTC.

There are many counts of this clonotype. The chain uses TRBV5-1 and TRBJ2-2; D perhaps matches TRBD1 (5 bases). This CDR3 comprises 15 residues. Trimming cost V 4 bases and J 3 bases, with 13 bases left between them. From germline, CDR1 is SGHRS and CDR2 YFSETQ. Written as DNA, the CDR3 is TGCGCCAGCAGCCCACAGGCAGGCGACACCGGGGAGCTGTTTTTT. Its translation is CASSPQAGDTGELFF.

The chain is built from TRBV10-3 and TRBJ2-5; TRBD1 is a possible D gene (6 bases). V lost 11 bases and J 3 bases, leaving 16 bases between the germline ends. CDR1 and CDR2 from the germline V gene are ENHRY and SYGVKD. The CDR3 extends over 13 amino acids. CDR3 in DNA: TGTGCCTCATCAGAAAGGACAGAAGAGACCCAGTACTTC. Translation: CASSERTEETQYF.

A few counts support this clonotype. V gene TRBV7-9 combines with J gene TRBJ2-7, with a weak D call TRBD2 (6 bases). CDR1 and CDR2 from the germline V gene are SEHNR and FQNEAQ (reference sequence). The CDR3 sequence is 11 residues long. V lost 4 bases, J lost 7 bases, and 8 bases lay in between. The CDR3 loop reads CASSSSGEQYF. In nucleotides, the CDR3 is TGTGCCAGCAGCTCGAGCGGGGAGCAGTACTTC.

V is TRBV12-3 or TRBV12-4 and J is TRBJ1-2; no clear D. This CDR3 region has 12 residues. V gave up 6 bases and J gave up 8 bases, with 13 bases separating them. The chain's CDR3 is CASRPDSGGYTF. CDR3 DNA sequence: TGTGCCAGCAGGCCCGACTCTGGCGGCTACACCTTC.

This clonotype was seen at least ten times. The chain combines TRBV29-1 with TRBJ2-7; weak D call: TRBD2 (7 bases). V lost 6 bases to trimming and J lost 6 bases, with 18 bases between them. Per the germline V gene, CDR1 is SQVTM and CDR2 is ANQGSEA. The CDR3 has 13 residues. The CDR3 is CSVRGGPYFEQYF. CDR3 bases: TGCAGCGTGAGGGGGGGGCCCTATTTCGAGCAGTACTTC.

This clonotype has a count of ten or more. The chain combines TRBV3-1 with TRBJ2-3; 11 bases fit TRBD2. This CDR3 is 17 amino acids long. Trimming removed 5 bases from V and 2 bases from J; junction bases left unmatched: 9. Germline CDR1 is LGHDT and CDR2 is YNNKEL (reference sequence). CDR3: CASSILAGGGHTDTQYF. The CDR3 coding sequence is TGTGCCAGCAGCATCCTAGCGGGGGGCGGTCACACAGATACGCAGTATTTT.

Only a few counts were recorded for this clonotype. This rearrangement joins TRBV29-1 to TRBJ1-1; 9 positions match TRBD1. Looked up from germline, CDR1 is SQVTM and CDR2 is ANQGSEA. The CDR3 has 14 residues. V trimming: 6 bases; J trimming: 4 bases; junction bases outside the gene matches: 9. DNA for the CDR3: TGCAGCGTCCCCGGACAGGGGAGGACCACTGAAGCTTTCTTT. Translated, it gives CSVPGQGRTTEAFF.

The chain carries TRBV28 and TRBJ2-3; D not resolved. CDR1 and CDR2 from the germline V gene are MDHEN and SYDVKM. CDR3 length: 14 residues. Trimming cost V 5 bases and J 2 bases, with 11 bases left between them. CDR3 region: CASSQDGYTDTQYF. CDR3 coding DNA: TGTGCCAGCAGTCAGGACGGTTACACAGATACGCAGTATTTT.

This clonotype has a count of ten or more. J is TRBJ2-2 and V is TRBV12-3 or TRBV12-4; D remains ambiguous. The CDR3 sequence is 13 residues long. V was trimmed by 5 bases and J by 1 base, leaving 5 bases between them. The CDR3 region has the DNA TGTGCCAGCAGTATTAAGAACACCGGGGAGCTGTTTTTT. Residues: CASSIKNTGELFF.

This clonotype showed up many times. V usage is TRBV28 and J usage is TRBJ2-2; no clear D gene. From germline, CDR1 is MDHEN and CDR2 SYDVKM. Trimming pared 5 bases from V and 1 base from J, leaving 5 bases between. CDR3 length: 13 residues. The CDR3: CASSRQNTGELFF. CDR3 nucleotides: TGTGCCAGCAGTCGACAGAACACCGGGGAGCTGTTTTTT.

This clonotype has ten or more counts. This chain uses TRBV29-1 with TRBJ1-1; D possibly corresponds to TRBD1 (5 bases). V dropped 7 bases and J dropped 4 bases, with 13 bases sitting between them. Germline values: CDR1 SQVTM, CDR2 ANQGSEA. The CDR3 loop spans 12 amino acids. The CDR3 sequence: CSGMGGSTEAFF. As DNA, the CDR3 is TGCAGCGGTATGGGGGGGAGCACTGAAGCTTTCTTT.

The chain is built from TRBV12-3 or TRBV12-4 and TRBJ1-3, with D hard to call. CDR3 length: 12 residues. The V end was cut by 4 bases, the J end by 8 bases, with 9 bases between. DNA of the CDR3: TGTGCCAGCAGTTACCAACGGGACACCATATATTTT. Translated, it gives CASSYQRDTIYF.

This clonotype has a count of ten or more. The gene calls are TRBV20-1 and TRBJ2-7, with 7 positions matching TRBD2. V lost 3 bases and J lost 0; bases outside the gene matches: 2. This CDR3 contains 13 residues. Per the germline V gene, CDR1 is DFQATT and CDR2 is SNEGSKA (reference sequence). CDR3 amino acids: CSASGGFSYEQYF. The CDR3 coding sequence is TGCAGTGCTAGCGGGGGGTTCTCCTACGAGCAGTACTTC.

The chain has TRBV6-1 and TRBJ2-7; D perhaps matches TRBD1 (6 bases). The CDR3 has 13 residues. CDR1 is MNHNS, CDR2 SASEGT, per germline. V gave up 11 bases and J gave up 1 base, with 15 bases separating them. In DNA form, the CDR3 reads TGTGCCGCCACGGGACAACTATCCTACGAGCAGTACTTC. It codes for CAATGQLSYEQYF.

In its sample, this clonotype was seen many times. CDR3 sequence: CSARPPANEKLFF. CDR3 sequence (DNA): TGCAGTGCGAGACCCCCAGCGAATGAAAAACTGTTTTTT. The V call is TRBV20-1, the J call TRBJ1-4, with unresolved D. Looked up from germline, CDR1 is DFQATT and CDR2 is SNEGSKA (reference sequence). The CDR3 sequence is 13 residues long. With 6 bases removed from V and 5 bases from J, the gap between germline ends came to 13 bases.

Worth noting for this clonotype: One base away lies a much larger clone, so this may be a sequencing read error. The rearrangement joins TRBV11-2 to TRBJ2-7, with unresolved D. Trimming removed 10 bases from V and 5 bases from J, with 21 bases in between. CDR1 is SGHAT, CDR2 FQNNGV, per germline. This CDR3 is 14 amino acids long. The CDR3 here is CANTLGSLQHEQYF. CDR3 coding DNA: TGTGCCAACACCCTGGGGTCACTCCAACACGAGCAGTACTTC.